This T cell receptor (beta chain) was sequenced during a study of blood T cell repertoires in COVID-19. Study-wide context: Samples of COVID-19 (acute and convalescent) were obtained from the United States, Italy and Spain.

On this clone: Different DNA sequences within this sample yield the same CDR3.

Per the authors' pipeline: From reference gene primer amplification, estimates of nucleated cell counts were derived. Assay used: immunoSEQ multiplex PCR; TCRdb lists only in-frame clones, some missing. V and J calls and clone size follow that table, whereas D and trimming were derived from the DNA. The table lists 110,000 to 150,000 clones, over 70% of them singletons. Material for sequencing was peripheral blood. The TCR was taken from a human donor in a cohort sampled during active COVID-19.

Written as DNA, the CDR3 is TGTGCCAGCAGCCCCAGGGGGCAAGAGACCCAGTACTTC. Translated, it gives CASSPRGQETQYF. The chain combines TRBV7-2 with TRBJ2-5; 7 bases are shared with TRBD1. The trim removed 5 bases at V and 2 bases at J, leaving 2 bases unmatched. CDR3 length: 13 residues. In germline, CDR1 is SGHTA, CDR2 FQGNSA.